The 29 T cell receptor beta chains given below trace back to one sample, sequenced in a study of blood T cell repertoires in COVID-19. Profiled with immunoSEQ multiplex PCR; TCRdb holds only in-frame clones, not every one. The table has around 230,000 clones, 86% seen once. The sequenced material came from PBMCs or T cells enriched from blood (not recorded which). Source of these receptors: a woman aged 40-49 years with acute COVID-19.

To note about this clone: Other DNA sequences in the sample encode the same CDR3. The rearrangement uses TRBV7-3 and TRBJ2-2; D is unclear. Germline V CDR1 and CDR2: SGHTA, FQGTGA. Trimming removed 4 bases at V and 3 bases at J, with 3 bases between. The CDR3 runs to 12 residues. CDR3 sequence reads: CASSSYTGELFF. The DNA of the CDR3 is TGTGCCAGCAGCTCCTACACCGGGGAGCTGTTTTTT.

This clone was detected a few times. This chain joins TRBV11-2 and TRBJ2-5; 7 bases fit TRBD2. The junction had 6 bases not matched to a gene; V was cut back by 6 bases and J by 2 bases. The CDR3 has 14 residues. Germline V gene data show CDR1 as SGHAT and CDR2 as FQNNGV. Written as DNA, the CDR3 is TGTGCCAGCAGGCCTCCGGGACTACAAGAGACCCAGTACTTC. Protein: CASRPPGLQETQYF.

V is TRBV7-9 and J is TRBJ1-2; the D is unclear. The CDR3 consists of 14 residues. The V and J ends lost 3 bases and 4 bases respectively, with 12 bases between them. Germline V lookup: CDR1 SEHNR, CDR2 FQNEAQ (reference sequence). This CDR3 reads CASSFGGRGYGYTF. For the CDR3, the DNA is TGTGCCAGCAGCTTCGGCGGTCGGGGCTATGGCTACACCTTC.

CDR3 DNA: TGTGCCAGCAGCCGCGCGGGGGGGCACGCAGATACGCAGTATTTT. Its translation: CASSRAGGHADTQYF. The chain couples TRBV7-3 to TRBJ2-3; 9 positions agree with TRBD2. The germline V gene encodes CDR1 SGHTA and CDR2 FQGTGA. The CDR3 consists of 15 residues. V lost 5 bases, J lost 4 bases, and 7 bases stayed unmatched.

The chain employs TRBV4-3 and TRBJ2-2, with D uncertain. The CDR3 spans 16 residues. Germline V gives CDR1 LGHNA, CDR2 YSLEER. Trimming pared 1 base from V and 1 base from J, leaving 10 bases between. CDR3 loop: CASSQALLLNTGELFF. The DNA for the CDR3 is TGCGCCAGCAGCCAAGCTCTCCTTCTGAACACCGGGGAGCTGTTTTTT.

The DNA of the CDR3 is TGCGCCAGCAGCCAGACGACAGGGACGAATGAGCAGTTCTTC. This gives the protein CASSQTTGTNEQFF. The chain couples TRBV4-1 to TRBJ2-1; 7 bases match TRBD1. The CDR3 length is 14 residues. The germline V gene encodes CDR1 MGHRA and CDR2 YSYEKL. With 3 bases clipped from V and 7 bases from J, the junction kept 6 bases outside the gene matches.

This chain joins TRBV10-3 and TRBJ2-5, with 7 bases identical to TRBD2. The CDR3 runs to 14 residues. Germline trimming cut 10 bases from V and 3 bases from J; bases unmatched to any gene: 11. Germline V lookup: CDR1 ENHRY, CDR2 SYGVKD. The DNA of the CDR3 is TGTGCCACCCACGGGGGGAGCGGGAAAGAGACCCAGTACTTC. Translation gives CATHGGSGKETQYF.

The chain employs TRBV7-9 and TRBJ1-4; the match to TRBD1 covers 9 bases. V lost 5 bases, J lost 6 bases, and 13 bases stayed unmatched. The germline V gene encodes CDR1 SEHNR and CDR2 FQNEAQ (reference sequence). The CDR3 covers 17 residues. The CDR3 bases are TGTGCCAGCAGCCCCGGACCGACCGGGACAGGGTATGAAAAACTGTTTTTT. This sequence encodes CASSPGPTGTGYEKLFF. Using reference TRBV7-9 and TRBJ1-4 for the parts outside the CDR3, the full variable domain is DTGVSQNPRHKITKRGQNVTFRCDPISEHNRLYWYRQTLGQGPEFLTYFQNEAQLEKSRLLSDRFSAERPKGSFSTLEIQRTEQGDSAMYLCASSPGPTGTGYEKLFFGSGTQLSVL.

The CDR3 coding sequence is TGTGCCAGCAGCGTATCGACGGGGAATTCACCCCTCCACTTT. Translated, it gives CASSVSTGNSPLHF. The chain uses TRBV9 and TRBJ1-6, with unresolved D. Trimming took 1 base from V and 7 from J, leaving 9 bases between them. In germline, CDR1 is SGDLS, CDR2 YYNGEE. The CDR3 loop spans 14 amino acids.

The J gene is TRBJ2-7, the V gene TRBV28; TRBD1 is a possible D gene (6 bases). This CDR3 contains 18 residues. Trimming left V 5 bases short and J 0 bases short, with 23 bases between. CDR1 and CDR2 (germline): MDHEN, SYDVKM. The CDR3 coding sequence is TGTGCCAGCAGTGCCCAGGGGAACCGGGATCTAAGCTCCTACGAGCAGTACGTC. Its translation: CASSAQGNRDLSSYEQYV.

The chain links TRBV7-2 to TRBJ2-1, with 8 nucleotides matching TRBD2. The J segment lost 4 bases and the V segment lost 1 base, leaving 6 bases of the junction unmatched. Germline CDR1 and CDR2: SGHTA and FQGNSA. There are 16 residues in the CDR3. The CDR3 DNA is TGTGCCAGCAGCTTAGTCCCGGGGGGGCGTTACAATGAGCAGTTCTTC. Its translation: CASSLVPGGRYNEQFF.

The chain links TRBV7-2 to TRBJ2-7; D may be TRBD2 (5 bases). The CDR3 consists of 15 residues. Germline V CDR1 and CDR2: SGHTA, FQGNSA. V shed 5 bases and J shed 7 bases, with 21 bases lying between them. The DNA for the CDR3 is TGTGCCAGCAGCCCGGGAAGTGGAAGCGAAGGTGAGCAGTACTTC. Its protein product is CASSPGSGSEGEQYF. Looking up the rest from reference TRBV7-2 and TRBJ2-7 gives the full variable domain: GAGVSQSPSNKVTEKGKDVELRCDPISGHTALYWYRQSLGQGLEFLIYFQGNSAPDKSGLPSDRFSAERTGGSVSTLTIQRTQQEDSAVYLCASSPGSGSEGEQYFGPGTRLTVT.

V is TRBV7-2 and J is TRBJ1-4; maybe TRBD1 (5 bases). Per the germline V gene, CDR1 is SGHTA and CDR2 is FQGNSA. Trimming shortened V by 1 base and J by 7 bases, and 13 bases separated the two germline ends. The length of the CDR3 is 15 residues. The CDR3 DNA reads TGTGCCAGCAGCTTAGTAGGGGTCAGGCCTGAAAAACTGTTTTTT. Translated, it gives CASSLVGVRPEKLFF.

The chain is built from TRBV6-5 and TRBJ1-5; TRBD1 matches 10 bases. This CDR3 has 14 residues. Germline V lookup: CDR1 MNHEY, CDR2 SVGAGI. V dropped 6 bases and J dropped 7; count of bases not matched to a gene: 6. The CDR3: CASSAGTGAQPQHF. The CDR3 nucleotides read TGTGCCAGCAGCGCCGGGACAGGGGCCCAGCCCCAGCATTTT.

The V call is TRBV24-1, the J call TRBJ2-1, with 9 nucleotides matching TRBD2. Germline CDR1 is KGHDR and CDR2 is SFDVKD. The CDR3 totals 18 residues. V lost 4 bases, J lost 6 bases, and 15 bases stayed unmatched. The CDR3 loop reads CATSESGGPARFLNEQFF. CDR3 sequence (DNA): TGTGCCACCAGTGAAAGCGGGGGGCCCGCGAGGTTTCTCAATGAGCAGTTCTTC.

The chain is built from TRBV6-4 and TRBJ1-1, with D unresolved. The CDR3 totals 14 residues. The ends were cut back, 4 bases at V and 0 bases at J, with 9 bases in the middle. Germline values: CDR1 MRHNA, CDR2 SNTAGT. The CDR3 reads CASSVDTMNTEAFF. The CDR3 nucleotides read TGTGCCAGCAGTGTCGACACCATGAACACTGAAGCTTTCTTT.

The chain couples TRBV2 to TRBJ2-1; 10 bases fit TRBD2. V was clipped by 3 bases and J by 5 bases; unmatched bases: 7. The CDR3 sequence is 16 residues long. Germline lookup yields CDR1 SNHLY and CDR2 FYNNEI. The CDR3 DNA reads TGTGCCAGCAGTGAGGCCCCAGCGGGGGGGGACAATGAGCAGTTCTTC. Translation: CASSEAPAGGDNEQFF.

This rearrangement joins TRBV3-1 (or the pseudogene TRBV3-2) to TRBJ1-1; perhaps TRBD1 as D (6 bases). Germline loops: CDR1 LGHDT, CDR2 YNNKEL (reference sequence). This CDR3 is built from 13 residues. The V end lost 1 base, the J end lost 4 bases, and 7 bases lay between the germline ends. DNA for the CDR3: TGTGCCAGCAGCCAAGGCAGGGGCACTGAAGCTTTCTTT. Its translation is CASSQGRGTEAFF.

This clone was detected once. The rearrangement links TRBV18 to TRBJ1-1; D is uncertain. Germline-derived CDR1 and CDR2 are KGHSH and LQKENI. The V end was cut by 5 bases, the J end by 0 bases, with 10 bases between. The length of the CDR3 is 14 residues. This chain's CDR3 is CASSSELMNTEAFF. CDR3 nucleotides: TGTGCCAGCTCATCGGAGTTGATGAACACTGAAGCTTTCTTT.

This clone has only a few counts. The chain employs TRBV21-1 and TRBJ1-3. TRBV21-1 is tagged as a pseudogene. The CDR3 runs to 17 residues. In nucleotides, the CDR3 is TGTGCCAGCAGCAAAGAGCCCCCCCCGAACTCTGGAAACACCATATATTTT. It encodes CASSKEPPPNSGNTIYF.

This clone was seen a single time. For the CDR3, the DNA is TGTGCCAGCAGTGAGAGACAAGAGACCCAGTACTTC. Its translation: CASSERQETQYF. The genes are TRBV2 and TRBJ2-5; D is undetermined. V lost 3 bases and J 2 bases, leaving 4 bases between the germline ends. CDR3 size: 12 residues. CDR1 is SNHLY and CDR2 is FYNNEI in the germline V gene.

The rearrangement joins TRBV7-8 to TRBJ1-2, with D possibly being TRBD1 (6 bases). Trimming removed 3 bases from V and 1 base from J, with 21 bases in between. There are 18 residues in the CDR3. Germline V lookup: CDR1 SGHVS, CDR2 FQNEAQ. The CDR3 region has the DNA TGTGCCAGCAGCTTCGCCCAGACCATTTCAGGGGATAACTATGGCTACACCTTC. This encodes CASSFAQTISGDNYGYTF.

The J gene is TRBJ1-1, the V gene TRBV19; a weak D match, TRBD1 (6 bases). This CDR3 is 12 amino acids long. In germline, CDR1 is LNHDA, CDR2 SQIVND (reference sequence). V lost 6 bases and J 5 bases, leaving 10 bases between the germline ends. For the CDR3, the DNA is TGTGCCAGTAGGGGGGGGCGGACTGAAGCTTTCTTT. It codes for CASRGGRTEAFF.

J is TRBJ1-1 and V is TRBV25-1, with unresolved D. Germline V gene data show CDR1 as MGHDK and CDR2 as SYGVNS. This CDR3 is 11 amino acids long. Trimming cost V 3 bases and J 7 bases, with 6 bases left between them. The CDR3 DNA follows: TGTGCCAGCAGTGATAGTATTGAAGCTTTCTTT. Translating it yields CASSDSIEAFF.

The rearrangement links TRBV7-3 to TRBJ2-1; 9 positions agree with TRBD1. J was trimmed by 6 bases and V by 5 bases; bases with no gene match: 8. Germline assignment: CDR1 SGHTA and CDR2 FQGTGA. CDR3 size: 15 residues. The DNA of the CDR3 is TGTGCCAGCAGCCCGACAGGGGGTTACGTCAATGAGCAGTTCTTC. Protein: CASSPTGGYVNEQFF.

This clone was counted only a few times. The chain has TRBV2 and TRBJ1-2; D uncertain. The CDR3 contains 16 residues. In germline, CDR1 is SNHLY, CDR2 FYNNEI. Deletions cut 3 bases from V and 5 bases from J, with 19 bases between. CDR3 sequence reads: CASSDSTSFYRYGYTF. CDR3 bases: TGTGCCAGCAGTGATTCGACTTCTTTCTATCGGTATGGCTACACCTTC.

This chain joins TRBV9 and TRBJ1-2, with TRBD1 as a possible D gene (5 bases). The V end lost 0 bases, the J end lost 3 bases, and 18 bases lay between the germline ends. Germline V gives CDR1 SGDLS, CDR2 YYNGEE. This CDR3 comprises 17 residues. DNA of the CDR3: TGTGCCAGCAGCGTAGCAGGGAAGGAAGGGCCTGACTATGGCTACACCTTC. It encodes CASSVAGKEGPDYGYTF.

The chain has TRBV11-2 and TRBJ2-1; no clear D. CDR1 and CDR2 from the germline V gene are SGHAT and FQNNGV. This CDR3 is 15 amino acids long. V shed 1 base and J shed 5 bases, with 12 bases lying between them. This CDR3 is CASSLGLFKNNEQFF. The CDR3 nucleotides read TGTGCCAGCAGCTTAGGTCTCTTTAAAAACAATGAGCAGTTCTTC.

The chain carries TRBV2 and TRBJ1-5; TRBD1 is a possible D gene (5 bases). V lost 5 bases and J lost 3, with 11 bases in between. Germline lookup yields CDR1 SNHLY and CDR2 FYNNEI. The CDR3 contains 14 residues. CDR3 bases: TGTGCCAGCAGTCTACAGGTTTTCAATCAGCCCCAGCATTTT. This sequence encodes CASSLQVFNQPQHF.